A selection of T cell receptor beta chains follows, all from one sample in a study of T cell responses to AZD1222 COVID-19 vaccine. Generated by immunoSEQ multiplex PCR, the TCRdb table keeps only in-frame clones and is missing some. The table includes about 86,000 clones, about 86% detected once. The specimen comprised peripheral blood, sampled on day 0 of MenACWY control vaccination. These receptors were obtained from an adult in good health. Both conserved end residues are part of each CDR3. Each record gives: J gene, D gene, V gene, clone size, CDR3 protein, CDR3 DNA. D genes are given only for firm matches. A row's size may be missing; if present it is once, few, many or a size class.

TRBJ2-3	TRBD1	TRBV15	NA	CATSRPTGGGTDTQYF	TGTGCCACCAGCAGACCGACAGGGGGCGGAACAGATACGCAGTATTTT
TRBJ1-6	NA	TRBV6-1	NA	CASSVDWSSYNSPLHF	TGTGCCAGCAGTGTCGACTGGAGCTCCTATAATTCACCCCTCCACTTT
TRBJ1-2	NA	TRBV28	few	CASSLTRSANYGYTF	TGTGCCAGCAGTTTAACTCGCAGCGCCAACTATGGCTACACCTTC
TRBJ2-7	NA	TRBV9	NA	CASSAFWTDAYEQYF	TGTGCCAGCAGCGCCTTTTGGACTGATGCCTACGAGCAGTACTTC
TRBJ2-5	NA	TRBV4-1	NA	CASSHPPGYQYF	TGCGCCAGCAGCCATCCACCAGGGTACCAGTACTTC
TRBJ1-2	NA	TRBV7-9	NA	CASTSDGGARNNYGYTF	TGTGCCAGCACCTCGGATGGGGGGGCGCGGAATAACTATGGCTACACCTTC
TRBJ1-6	NA	TRBV5-6	NA	CASSSRDTGNSPLHF	TGTGCCAGCAGCTCCCGGGACACGGGTAATTCACCCCTCCACTTT
TRBJ2-2	TRBD2	TRBV7-2	NA	CASSSRGGGNTGELFF	TGTGCCAGCAGCTCCCGGGGGGGCGGGAACACCGGGGAGCTGTTTTTT
TRBJ2-7	TRBD2	TRBV10-3	NA	CATTGTSGPELYEQYF	TGTGCCACAACCGGGACTAGCGGTCCGGAGCTCTACGAGCAGTACTTC
TRBJ1-6	NA	TRBV9	NA	CASGGAVTNSPLHF	TGTGCCAGCGGGGGGGCGGTGACGAATTCACCCCTCCACTTT
TRBJ2-7	NA	TRBV7-2	NA	CASSPRGSAYEQYF	TGTGCCAGCAGCCCCCGGGGGTCGGCATACGAGCAGTACTTC
TRBJ1-6	NA	TRBV6-4	few	CASSPGAGVNSPLHF	TGTGCCAGCAGCCCTGGGGCAGGGGTGAATTCACCCCTCCACTTT
TRBJ1-4	NA	TRBV24-1	once	CATSVGRNNEKLFF	TGTGCCACCAGTGTAGGGCGGAATAATGAAAAACTGTTTTTT
TRBJ2-7	NA	TRBV1	NA	CTSSHWAYEQYF	TGCACCAGCAGCCACTGGGCGTACGAGCAGTACTTC
TRBJ2-1	TRBD1	TRBV19	NA	CASSMDRDEQFF	TGTGCCAGTAGTATGGACAGGGATGAGCAGTTCTTC
TRBJ1-6	NA	TRBV10-2	NA	CASSESPPSSYNSPLHF	TGCGCCAGCAGTGAGTCTCCCCCGAGCTCCTATAATTCACCCCTCCACTTT
TRBJ1-1	NA	TRBV3-1/TRBV3-2	NA	CASSRIRPGWRAMNTEAFF	TGTGCCAGCAGCCGCATCCGCCCGGGTTGGCGGGCAATGAACACTGAAGCTTTCTTT
TRBJ1-5	NA	TRBV7-9	NA	CASSEANSNQPQHF	TGTGCCAGCAGCGAGGCCAATAGCAATCAGCCCCAGCATTTT
TRBJ2-5	TRBD2	TRBV29-1	NA	CSVASGGTGETQYF	TGCAGCGTTGCAAGCGGGGGGACGGGAGAGACCCAGTACTTC
TRBJ1-1	TRBD1	TRBV2	NA	CASNSGTGIGNTEAFF	TGTGCCAGCAACTCCGGGACAGGGATTGGAAACACTGAAGCTTTCTTT
TRBJ1-1	NA	TRBV19	once	CASKSLLGTEAFF	TGTGCCAGTAAATCCCTTTTAGGCACTGAAGCTTTCTTT
TRBJ2-7	NA	TRBV10-2	NA	CASRGHGSYEQYF	TGCGCCAGCAGGGGGCATGGTTCCTACGAGCAGTACTTC
TRBJ1-5	NA	TRBV3-1/TRBV3-2	NA	CASSPESNQPQHF	TGTGCCAGCAGCCCCGAAAGCAATCAGCCCCAGCATTTT
TRBJ1-1	TRBD1	TRBV7-2	NA	CASSLEGGNTEAFF	TGTGCCAGCAGCTTAGAAGGGGGCAACACTGAAGCTTTCTTT
TRBJ1-3	NA	TRBV7-2	NA	CASSLAPGDSGNTIYF	TGTGCCAGCAGCTTAGCTCCGGGAGACTCTGGAAACACCATATATTTT
TRBJ2-7	NA	TRBV6-5	NA	CASATLGGYEQYF	TGTGCCAGCGCTACTTTGGGTGGCTACGAGCAGTACTTC
TRBJ2-7	TRBD1	TRBV5-4	few	CASSLEDRGGYEQYF	TGTGCCAGCAGCTTGGAGGACAGGGGTGGCTACGAGCAGTACTTC
TRBJ1-4	TRBD1	TRBV28	once	CASSRPGQGSEKLFF	TGTGCCAGCAGTAGACCGGGACAGGGGAGTGAAAAACTGTTTTTT
TRBJ1-3	NA	TRBV30	NA	CAWSGPRNTIYF	TGTGCCTGGAGTGGTCCCCGAAACACCATATATTTT
TRBJ1-2	TRBD1	TRBV28	NA	CASSDRQGNYGYTF	TGTGCCAGCAGTGATAGACAGGGGAACTATGGCTACACCTTC
TRBJ1-1	TRBD1	TRBV29-1	NA	CSVAGTEEAFF	TGCAGCGTTGCTGGGACAGAGGAAGCTTTCTTT
TRBJ1-6	TRBD1	TRBV7-8	once	CASIDRTGVGSPLHF	TGTGCCAGCATCGACCGGACAGGTGTTGGGTCACCCCTCCACTTT
TRBJ1-1	NA	TRBV28	NA	CASSLAGSTEAFF	TGTGCCAGCAGTTTGGCAGGCTCCACTGAAGCTTTCTTT
TRBJ2-2	NA	TRBV27	NA	CASSFYRVVSTGELFF	TGTGCCAGCAGTTTTTACAGGGTTGTGTCCACCGGGGAGCTGTTTTTT
TRBJ1-1	NA	TRBV5-4	NA	CASSSGGLFGGTEAFF	TGTGCCAGCAGCTCGGGAGGGCTCTTCGGAGGCACTGAAGCTTTCTTT
TRBJ2-7	NA	TRBV10-3	NA	CAISESLGGNSLYEQYF	TGTGCCATCAGTGAGTCGTTGGGGGGAAATAGCCTCTACGAGCAGTACTTC
TRBJ2-6	NA	TRBV19	once	CASRTSRGANVLTF	TGTGCCAGTAGGACTTCCCGTGGGGCCAACGTCCTGACTTTC
TRBJ1-5	TRBD1	TRBV6-5	NA	CASRGQAVENQPQHF	TGTGCCAGCAGGGGACAGGCTGTAGAGAATCAGCCCCAGCATTTT
TRBJ2-5	NA	TRBV25-1	NA	CASSGPWHPGPGRETQYF	TGTGCCAGCAGCGGCCCTTGGCATCCTGGCCCCGGGCGGGAGACCCAGTACTTC
TRBJ1-6	NA	TRBV7-8	NA	CASSLATSPLHF	TGTGCCAGCAGCTTAGCGACTTCACCCCTCCACTTT
TRBJ2-5	TRBD1	TRBV6-5	NA	CASTATGGAETQYF	TGTGCCAGCACCGCGACAGGGGGCGCGGAGACCCAGTACTTC
TRBJ1-2	NA	TRBV6-5	NA	CATVSQQSNGYTF	TGTGCCACCGTTTCTCAGCAGAGTAATGGCTACACCTTC
TRBJ1-5	TRBD1	TRBV3-1/TRBV3-2	NA	CASSHGTGGGQPQHF	TGTGCCAGCAGCCACGGGACAGGGGGAGGTCAGCCCCAGCATTTT
TRBJ2-3	TRBD2	TRBV5-4	NA	CASTLGTSEMTDTQYF	TGTGCCAGCACCCTGGGGACTAGCGAAATGACAGATACGCAGTATTTT
TRBJ2-3	NA	TRBV12-3/TRBV12-4	NA	CASGDSFTDTQYF	TGTGCCAGCGGTGACAGTTTCACAGATACGCAGTATTTT
TRBJ1-6	TRBD1	TRBV6-5	NA	CASGSWDSSNSPLHF	TGTGCCAGCGGTTCCTGGGACAGTTCGAATTCACCCCTCCACTTT
TRBJ1-4	NA	TRBV3-1/TRBV3-2	NA	CASSREGQGANEKLFF	TGTGCCAGCAGCCGAGAGGGGCAGGGTGCTAATGAAAAACTGTTTTTT
TRBJ1-1	NA	TRBV7-8	NA	CASSLGGYPEAFF	TGTGCCAGCAGCTTAGGGGGCTACCCCGAAGCTTTCTTT
TRBJ1-5	TRBD1	TRBV6-2/TRBV6-3	NA	CASSYMGQGSNQPQHF	TGTGCCAGCAGTTACATGGGACAGGGAAGCAATCAGCCCCAGCATTTT
TRBJ2-7	NA	TRBV11-2	NA	CASSLAGTYEQYF	TGTGCCAGCAGCTTAGCGGGGACCTACGAGCAGTACTTC
TRBJ2-3	TRBD2	TRBV25-1	once	CASSLERGVITDTQYF	TGTGCCAGCAGTCTTGAGCGGGGAGTTATCACAGATACGCAGTATTTT
TRBJ2-5	NA	TRBV3-1/TRBV3-2	NA	CASSQLTGMAGETQYF	TGTGCCAGCAGCCAACTAACGGGGATGGCGGGGGAGACCCAGTACTTC